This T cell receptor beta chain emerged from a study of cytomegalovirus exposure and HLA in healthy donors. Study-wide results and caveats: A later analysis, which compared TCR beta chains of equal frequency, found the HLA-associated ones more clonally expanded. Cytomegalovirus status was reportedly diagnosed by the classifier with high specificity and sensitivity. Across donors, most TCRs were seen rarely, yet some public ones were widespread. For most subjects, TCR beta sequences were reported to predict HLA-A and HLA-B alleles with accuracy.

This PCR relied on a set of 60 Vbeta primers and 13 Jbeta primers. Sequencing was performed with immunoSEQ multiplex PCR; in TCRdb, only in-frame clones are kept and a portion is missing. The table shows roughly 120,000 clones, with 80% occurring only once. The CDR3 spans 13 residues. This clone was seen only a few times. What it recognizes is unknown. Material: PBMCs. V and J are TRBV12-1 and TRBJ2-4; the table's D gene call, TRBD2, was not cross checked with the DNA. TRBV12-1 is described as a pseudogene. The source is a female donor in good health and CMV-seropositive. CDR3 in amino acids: CASSSRDKNIQYF. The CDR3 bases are TGTGCCAGCAGCTCCCGGGACAAAAACATTCAGTACTTC.